The text below deals with one T cell receptor (beta chain). This sample was included in a study of blood T cell repertoires in COVID-19. Overall study: There were acute and convalescent COVID-19 samples, and they came from the United States, Italy and Spain. T cells, B-cell-depleted T cells, or PBMCs provided the cDNA or gDNA that served as material.

Per the germline V gene, CDR1 is SGHRS and CDR2 is YFSETQ. The CDR3 loop spans 15 amino acids. Trimming left V 4 bases short and J 5 bases short, with 19 bases between. Sequenced by immunoSEQ multiplex PCR; TCRdb stores in-frame clones only, minus some. The sample records 90,000 to 120,000 clones, roughly nine tenths being singletons. Sequenced material: peripheral blood. This clonotype was obtained from a human donor in a cohort sampled during active COVID-19. V usage is TRBV5-1 and J usage is TRBJ2-7; tentatively, D is TRBD1 (6 bases). CDR3 sequence reads: CASSVWGQGHDEQYF. The CDR3 region has the DNA TGCGCCAGCAGCGTCTGGGGGCAGGGACATGACGAGCAGTACTTC.